The next 25 T cell receptor beta chains were all read from a single sample in a study of cytomegalovirus exposure and HLA in healthy donors (dated by TCRdb to 2015 to 2018). Preparation of the library involved the immunoSEQ multiplex PCR assay. Sourced from immuneACCESS, this table was stored by TCRdb with only in-frame sequences that have V and J called. A share of the clones is absent; for the studies checked, an unresolved V gene accounts for under half, and the remainder has no known explanation. For this sample there are roughly 300,000 clones; around 87% appear just once. The ten top clones hold roughly 1% of the sample. The sample taken for sequencing was PBMCs. These receptors originate from a woman under 30 in good health and CMV-seronegative.

The rearrangement joins TRBV5-6 to TRBJ2-7, with a possible D match to TRBD1 (5 bases). The CDR3 consists of 17 residues. The germline V gene has CDR1 SGHDT and CDR2 YYEEEE. Trimming shortened V by 4 bases and J by 2 bases, and 22 bases separated the two germline ends. The CDR3: CASSPTPVVFRAYEQYF. As DNA, the CDR3 is TGTGCCAGCAGCCCCACTCCGGTAGTGTTCAGGGCCTACGAGCAGTACTTC. Full variable domain (remainder filled in from reference TRBV5-6 and TRBJ2-7): DAGVTQSPTHLIKTRGQQVTLRCSPKSGHDTVSWYQQALGQGPQFIFQYYEEEERQRGNFPDRFSGHQFPNYSSELNVNALLLGDSALYLCASSPTPVVFRAYEQYFGPGTRLTVT.

The genes are TRBV7-2 and TRBJ2-2; D unclear. This CDR3 comprises 12 residues. Germline lookup yields CDR1 SGHTA and CDR2 FQGNSA. Trimming took off 5 bases at V and 7 bases at J, with 8 bases between the two ends. The CDR3 loop is CASSPEIGELFF. The CDR3 DNA sequence: TGTGCCAGCAGCCCCGAGATCGGGGAGCTGTTTTTT.

The CDR3 DNA is TGTGCCAGCAGTCCCCGGGCGGGATGGGAGACCCAGTACTTC. It specifies CASSPRAGWETQYF. J is TRBJ2-5 and V is TRBV6-1, with D maybe TRBD2 (6 bases). The V and J ends lost 5 bases and 5 bases respectively, with 15 bases between them. The germline V gene encodes CDR1 MNHNS and CDR2 SASEGT. This CDR3 contains 14 residues.

The chain combines TRBV5-1 with TRBJ2-5, with 7 bases lining up with TRBD1. The CDR3 spans 13 residues. Germline assignment: CDR1 SGHRS and CDR2 YFSETQ. V lost 5 bases and J lost 4; bases outside the gene matches: 5. CDR3 DNA: TGCGCCAGCAGTCCGGGACAGATAGAGACCCAGTACTTC. It codes for CASSPGQIETQYF.

J is TRBJ2-2 and V is TRBV9; 10 bases align to TRBD2. The V and J ends lost 0 bases and 10 bases, in that order; junction bases with no gene match: 9. This CDR3 region has 16 residues. The germline V gene has CDR1 SGDLS and CDR2 YYNGEE. In DNA, the CDR3 is TGTGCCAGCAGCGTAGCTAGCGGGAGAAGGGCTGAGGAGCTGTTTTTT. It is translated as CASSVASGRRAEELFF.

Comment on this clone: Additional DNA sequences in this sample encode the identical CDR3. The genes are TRBV28 and TRBJ2-1; D unresolved. CDR1 and CDR2 (germline): MDHEN, SYDVKM. The CDR3 loop spans 13 amino acids. V lost 6 bases to trimming and J lost 0 bases, with 6 bases between them. The CDR3 protein is CASRGDSYNEQFF. Written as DNA, the CDR3 is TGTGCCAGCAGAGGAGACTCCTACAATGAGCAGTTCTTC.

The genes are TRBV18 and TRBJ2-2; possibly TRBD1 for D (5 bases). The germline V gene encodes CDR1 KGHSH and CDR2 LQKENI. V was trimmed by 6 bases and J by 0 bases, leaving 11 bases between them. CDR3 length equals 15 residues. The CDR3 protein is CASSLGVANTGELFF. The CDR3 region has the DNA TGTGCCAGCTCGTTAGGGGTGGCGAACACCGGGGAGCTGTTTTTT.

This chain uses TRBV4-1 with TRBJ2-1, with 7 bases matching TRBD2. This CDR3 has 18 amino acids. Germline CDR1 is MGHRA and CDR2 is YSYEKL. V lost 0 bases and J lost 0; bases outside the gene matches: 8. CDR3 sequence reads: CASSQERLAPSSYNEQFF. The CDR3 region has the DNA TGCGCCAGCAGCCAAGAGAGACTAGCACCGAGCTCCTACAATGAGCAGTTCTTC.

DNA for the CDR3: TGCGCCAGCAGCCAAGATGGCGGACAGGGTTCCTACGAGCAGTACTTC. Translation: CASSQDGGQGSYEQYF. The chain is built from TRBV4-3 and TRBJ2-7; 8 bases fit TRBD1. The CDR3 is made up of 16 amino acids. V was clipped by 0 bases and J by 1 base; unmatched bases: 5. The germline gives CDR1 LGHNA, CDR2 YSLEER.

V gene TRBV6-7 combines with J gene TRBJ1-1; 9 nucleotides line up with TRBD1. TRBV6-7 qualifies as an ORF whose function is uncertain. V shed 4 bases, J shed 4 bases, and the junction held 10 bases outside the gene matches. The CDR3 is 16 amino acids. In DNA form, the CDR3 reads TGTGCCAGCAGTTCCCTGGGACAGGGCTTTCGCACTGAAGCTTTCTTT. This gives the protein CASSSLGQGFRTEAFF.

The V and J genes are TRBV5-6 and TRBJ1-4, with a weak D call TRBD1 (6 bases). Germline V gene lookup returns CDR1 SGHDT and CDR2 YYEEEE. The CDR3 has 12 amino acids. Trimming cost V 2 bases and J 11 bases, with 10 bases left between them. The CDR3 nucleotides are TGTGCCAGCAGCTTCAATCAGGGGAAACTGTTTTTT. This codes for CASSFNQGKLFF.

DNA for the CDR3: TGTGCCAGCAGTACGACAGGGGGCGCTTATCAGCCCCAGCATTTT. Translating gives CASSTTGGAYQPQHF. The chain employs TRBV6-5 and TRBJ1-5; TRBD1 agrees at 10 bases. The V gene's germline CDR1 is MNHEY and CDR2 SVGAGI. This CDR3 has 15 amino acids. The V segment lost 5 bases and the J segment 5 bases; nucleotides outside the gene matches: 6.

This sequence joins TRBV7-9 and TRBJ1-6; 8 bases are a match to TRBD1. Germline CDR1 SEHNR, CDR2 FQNEAQ (reference sequence). The CDR3 spans 15 residues. The trim removed 6 bases at V and 9 bases at J, leaving 10 bases unmatched. CDR3 protein: CASRRAGTGISPLHF. CDR3 DNA sequence: TGTGCCAGCAGACGAGCAGGGACAGGAATTTCACCCCTCCACTTT.

The chain links TRBV7-3 to TRBJ2-1; 9 nucleotides align to TRBD2. V shed 2 bases and J 2 bases; nucleotides not matched to a gene: 7. The germline V gene encodes CDR1 SGHTA and CDR2 FQGTGA. The CDR3 is 17 residues long. CDR3: CASSLEVSGRPYNEQFF. CDR3 bases: TGTGCCAGCAGCTTAGAGGTTAGCGGGAGACCCTACAATGAGCAGTTCTTC.

This chain connects TRBV6-5 to TRBJ2-7; 9 nucleotides align to TRBD2. Germline CDR1 and CDR2: MNHEY and SVGAGI. J lost 3 bases, V lost 2 bases, and 2 bases had no gene match. CDR3 length: 14 residues. The CDR3 DNA sequence: TGTGCCAGCAGTTACGGACTAGCGAACTACGAGCAGTACTTC. Encoded protein: CASSYGLANYEQYF.

This clone has more than one count but fewer than ten. The V and J genes are TRBV21-1 and TRBJ1-5; the table assigns TRBD1, which was not confirmed against the DNA. TRBV21-1 is designated a pseudogene. The CDR3 spans 17 residues. Here the CDR3 DNA reads TGTGCCAGCAGCAAAGTCGGGACAGACCTTAGCAATCAGCCCCAGCATTTT. It codes for CASSKVGTDLSNQPQHF.

The chain joins TRBV2 to TRBJ1-5; 9 positions match TRBD1. Germline loops: CDR1 SNHLY, CDR2 FYNNEI. Germline trimming cut 1 base from V and 7 bases from J; bases unmatched to any gene: 5. This CDR3 region has 15 residues. CDR3 region: CASSEGTGAQQPQHF. CDR3 DNA: TGTGCCAGCAGTGAAGGGACAGGGGCACAGCAGCCCCAGCATTTT.

The chain recombines TRBV27 with TRBJ2-1; TRBD2 matches 11 bases. This CDR3 comprises 14 residues. Germline loops: CDR1 MNHEY, CDR2 SMNVEV (reference sequence). Trimming at V came to 3 bases and at J to 6 bases, leaving 1 base not matched to a gene. CDR3 residues: CASSFGLAGNEQFF. Here the CDR3 DNA reads TGTGCCAGCAGTTTCGGACTAGCGGGCAATGAGCAGTTCTTC.

The rearrangement joins TRBV19 to TRBJ2-7; tentative D call: TRBD2 (5 bases). This CDR3 comprises 11 residues. V was cut by 4 bases and J by 6 bases, with 7 bases left in between. Germline V CDR1 and CDR2: LNHDA, SQIVND (reference sequence). CDR3 region: CASSTGFEQYF. The CDR3 DNA sequence: TGTGCCAGTAGTACGGGGTTCGAGCAGTACTTC.

The chain recombines TRBV9 with TRBJ2-1; 7 bases line up with TRBD2. With 3 bases clipped from V and 15 bases from J, the junction kept 9 bases outside the gene matches. CDR1 is SGDLS, CDR2 YYNGEE, per germline. This CDR3 is built from 12 residues. The CDR3 region is CASSDTSDIRFF. CDR3 DNA sequence: TGTGCCAGCAGCGACACTAGCGACATTCGGTTCTTC. The variable domain in full, completed from reference TRBV9 and TRBJ2-1, reads DSGVTQTPKHLITATGQRVTLRCSPRSGDLSVYWYQQSLDQGLQFLIQYYNGEERAKGNILERFSAQQFPDLHSELNLSSLELGDSALYFCASSDTSDIRFFGPGTRLTVL.

The chain has TRBV6-5 and TRBJ1-4; TRBD1 aligns across 7 bases. The germline V gene encodes CDR1 MNHEY and CDR2 SVGAGI. V was clipped by 2 bases and J by 4 bases; unmatched bases: 4. The CDR3 sequence is 15 residues long. Here the CDR3 reads CASSYGGQSNEKLFF. The CDR3 region has the DNA TGTGCCAGCAGTTACGGGGGACAGAGTAATGAAAAACTGTTTTTT.

This chain uses TRBV28 with TRBJ1-5; 10 nucleotides agree with TRBD1. Germline CDR1 is MDHEN and CDR2 is SYDVKM. Unmatched junction bases numbered 6, after V lost 2 bases and J lost 8 bases. CDR3 size: 15 residues. CDR3 coding DNA: TGTGCCAGCAGTTTACCCCGGACAGGGGGGGAGCCCCAGCATTTT. As protein: CASSLPRTGGEPQHF.

The chain has TRBV6-5 and TRBJ2-7; D might be TRBD2 (6 bases). Germline V gene lookup returns CDR1 MNHEY and CDR2 SVGAGI. CDR3 length equals 15 residues. Trimming removed 0 bases from V and 3 bases from J, with 12 bases in between. Here the CDR3 reads CASSYSASANYEQYF. CDR3 nucleotide sequence: TGTGCCAGCAGTTACTCTGCTAGCGCAAACTACGAGCAGTACTTC.

The CDR3 bases are TGTGCCAGCAGTGACCGACTCGGGGCCAAAAACATTCAGTACTTC. Translated, it gives CASSDRLGAKNIQYF. The chain employs TRBV27 and TRBJ2-4; D is unresolved. Germline V gives CDR1 MNHEY, CDR2 SMNVEV (reference sequence). Between the trimmed V and J ends, which lost 5 bases and 1 base, there was a span of 12 bases. The length of the CDR3 is 15 residues.

This clone appeared a single time. This sequence joins TRBV7-2 and TRBJ1-4; no definite D call. CDR3 size: 16 residues. Germline V gene sequence: CDR1 SGHTA, CDR2 FQGNSA. V dropped 0 bases and J dropped 2 bases, with 10 bases sitting between them. CDR3 protein: CASSLAAGFTNEKLFF. CDR3 coding DNA: TGTGCCAGCAGCTTAGCGGCGGGTTTCACTAATGAAAAACTGTTTTTT.